Each of the 14 T cell receptor beta chains below was sequenced from the same sample in a study of T cell clonality in common variable immunodeficiency. Study outcomes and limitations: Common variable immunodeficiency TCR beta sequences reportedly had fewer deletions and N-nucleotide insertions.

Their specific antigens are unknown. Produced via immunoSEQ multiplex PCR; TCRdb's table is partial and in-frame only. The sample includes about 34,000 clones, none of them occurring once. The material sequenced was peripheral blood mononuclear cells. These receptors originate from a human donor with common variable immunodeficiency.

The table lists this clone with a few counts. The read ends 3 residues before the CDR3 terminus; that terminus is restored from the germline J gene. The chain employs TRBV19 and TRBJ2-2; D ambiguous. CDR3 size: 12 residues. Germline values: CDR1 LNHDA, CDR2 SQIVND (reference sequence). The V gene lost 5 bases and the J gene lost 6 bases, with 7 bases spanning the gap. The CDR3 bases that were read are TGTGCCAGTAGTTCCGTCTCCGGGGAG. It encodes CASSSVSGE. The entire CDR3 protein reads CASSSVSGELFF.

This clone was seen ten or more times. The read comes to an end 3 residues before the CDR3 does, leaving the germline J gene to fill in the end. The rearrangement links TRBV7-3 to TRBJ1-2; possible D gene TRBD1, 5 bases. Germline values: CDR1 SGHTA, CDR2 FQGTGA. CDR3 length: 16 amino acids. Between the trimmed V and J ends, which lost 4 bases and 4 bases, there was a span of 19 bases. The sequenced part of the CDR3 DNA is TGTGCCAGCAGCTCGGAAGGAAATTGGGGGGTCTATGGC. It is translated as CASSSEGNWGVYG. The entire CDR3 reads CASSSEGNWGVYGYTF.

This clone was recorded a few times. The read finishes 3 residues shy of the CDR3 end, and the germline J gene is used to complete it. The J gene is TRBJ2-7, the V gene TRBV20-1; 9 bases map to TRBD2. After removal of 5 bases from V and 0 bases from J, the junction contained 5 bases not matched to a gene. The CDR3 covers 14 residues. From germline, CDR1 is DFQATT and CDR2 SNEGSKA (reference sequence). CDR3 DNA, as far as it was read: TGCAGTGCTCCGTTTAGCGGGAGCTCCTACGAG. As protein: CSAPFSGSSYE. The whole CDR3 is CSAPFSGSSYEQYF.

This clone showed up many times. The CDR3 end falls 3 residues outside the read, so it is completed with the germline J gene. Other nucleotide sequences from this sample produce the same CDR3. The chain links TRBV18 to TRBJ2-1; the match to TRBD2 covers 12 bases. This CDR3 spans 15 amino acids. Germline V lookup: CDR1 KGHSH, CDR2 LQKENI. V was pared by 2 bases and J by 4 bases, with 0 bases of the junction left unmatched. The DNA read from the CDR3 is TGTGCCAGCTCACCAGGACTAGCGGGGTACAATGAG. This translates into CASSPGLAGYNE. The entire CDR3 reads CASSPGLAGYNEQFF.

In this sample, this clone turned up many times. The read stops 3 residues short of the end of the CDR3; the missing end is completed from the germline J gene. The V and J genes are TRBV28 and TRBJ2-1, with 11 bases identical to TRBD2. The length of the CDR3 is 15 residues. The V gene's germline CDR1 is MDHEN and CDR2 SYDVKM. The V segment lost 6 bases and the J segment 8 bases; nucleotides outside the gene matches: 9. Incomplete CDR3 DNA: TGTGCCAGCAGGACTCCGGGACTAGCGGCGGATGAG. It specifies CASRTPGLAADE. The full-length CDR3 reads as CASRTPGLAADEQFF. The full variable domain, its missing parts supplied by reference TRBV28 and TRBJ2-1, is DVKVTQSSRYLVKRTGEKVFLECVQDMDHENMFWYRQDPGLGLRLIYFSYDVKMKEKGDIPEGYSVSREKKERFSLILESASTNQTSMYLCASRTPGLAADEQFFGPGTRLTVL.

Ten or more counts support this clone. The read is 3 residues too short to cover the CDR3 end, so that end is filled in from the germline J gene. The chain links TRBV5-4 to TRBJ2-1; D gene ambiguous. This CDR3 comprises 15 residues. From germline, CDR1 is SGHNT and CDR2 YYREEE (reference sequence). The V end lost 4 bases, the J end lost 0 bases, and 11 bases lay between the germline ends. The DNA read from the CDR3 is TGTGCCAGCAGCCTACAGTCGAGCTCCTACAATGAG. Its translation is CASSLQSSSYNE. The full CDR3 protein is CASSLQSSSYNEQFF.

Comments on this clone: With the read ending 3 residues before the CDR3 end, the germline J gene is used to fill in that end. V and J are TRBV7-9 and TRBJ1-2, with 9 bases lining up with TRBD1. The J segment lost 4 bases and the V segment lost 5 bases, leaving 8 bases of the junction unmatched. CDR1 SEHNR and CDR2 FQNEAQ come from the germline V gene (reference sequence). This CDR3 is 15 amino acids long. CDR3 residues: CASSAQGARIYGYTF. CDR3 bases read: TGTGCCAGCAGCGCACAGGGGGCGCGAATCTATGGC.

The table lists this clone with a few counts. Read coverage stops 3 residues before the CDR3 terminus; the germline J gene supplies the remainder. This sequence joins TRBV30 and TRBJ1-5; TRBD1 matches at 7 bases. Per germline, CDR1 GTSNPN and CDR2 SVGIG (reference sequence). The CDR3 contains 14 residues. Losses at the gene ends were 5 bases for V and 0 bases for J; bases not matched to a gene: 4. Incomplete CDR3 DNA: TGTGCCTGGGGTACAGGGGTTAGCAATCAGCCC. Translation gives CAWGTGVSNQP. The full-length CDR3 reads as CAWGTGVSNQPQHF.

In its sample, this clone was seen many times. The CDR3 end is not reached by the read, which stops 3 residues before it; the germline J gene fills it in. The rearrangement links TRBV2 to TRBJ2-2; 8 bases line up with TRBD2. In germline, CDR1 is SNHLY, CDR2 FYNNEI. The CDR3 is made up of 16 amino acids. V lost 8 bases to trimming and J lost 3 bases; unmatched junction nucleotides: 11. This CDR3 reads CASQGREVIDTGELFF. Partial CDR3 DNA: TGTGCCAGCCAAGGGCGGGAGGTAATCGACACCGGGGAG.

Turning to this clone: Sequencing ends 3 residues short of the CDR3 end; the germline J gene provides the rest. The rearrangement uses TRBV2 and TRBJ2-1; the match to TRBD2 covers 9 bases. Germline CDR1 reads SNHLY; CDR2 reads FYNNEI. This CDR3 is built from 15 residues. V was clipped by 7 bases and J by 6 bases; unmatched bases: 10. CDR3 sequence: CASIALAGVGNEQFF. The sequenced CDR3 bases are TGTGCCAGCATTGCCTTAGCGGGAGTAGGCAATGAG.

As to this clone: The sequenced fragment ends 3 residues before the CDR3 boundary, so the rest is inferred from the germline J gene. The chain links TRBV7-9 to TRBJ1-1; D uncertain. This CDR3 is built from 14 residues. The V gene's germline CDR1 is SEHNR and CDR2 FQNEAQ (reference sequence). V dropped 5 bases and J dropped 1 base, with 11 bases sitting between them. The CDR3 is CASSLTGGNTEAFF. The part of the CDR3 DNA that was read is TGTGCCAGCAGCCTGACCGGCGGGAACACTGAA.

This clone was recorded a few times. Read sequence stops 3 residues before the CDR3 end, and the germline J gene provides the missing end. The J gene is TRBJ2-2, the V gene TRBV23-1; a possible D gene is TRBD1 (5 bases). Being an ORF, TRBV23-1 has a function that is uncertain. This CDR3 contains 16 residues. V gave up 7 bases and J gave up 4 bases, with 19 bases separating them. Incomplete CDR3 DNA: TGCGCCAGCAAACCCCCCCCCGGCCAGGGCACCGGGGAG. Its translation: CASKPPPGQGTGE. The entire CDR3 is CASKPPPGQGTGELFF.

This clone has a count of ten or more. The read stops 3 residues short of the end of the CDR3; the missing end is completed from the germline J gene. The gene calls are TRBV20-1 and TRBJ1-2, with TRBD1 as a possible D gene (5 bases). V shed 5 bases and J shed 6 bases, with 16 bases lying between them. This CDR3 is 13 amino acids long. Germline loops: CDR1 DFQATT, CDR2 SNEGSKA (reference sequence). Here the CDR3 reads CSAYRQSRNGYTF. The CDR3 DNA, read in part, is TGCAGTGCTTATCGACAGTCCCGAAATGGC.

In regard to this clone: The read ends 3 residues early relative to the CDR3; the germline J gene fills the gap. The chain uses TRBV18 and TRBJ2-3; D is uncertain. CDR3 length equals 12 residues. The germline V gene has CDR1 KGHSH and CDR2 LQKENI. Trimming removed 1 base from V and 4 bases from J, with 3 bases in between. The CDR3 sequence is CASSPLSDTQYF. Partial CDR3 DNA: TGTGCCAGCTCACCACTCTCAGATACG.